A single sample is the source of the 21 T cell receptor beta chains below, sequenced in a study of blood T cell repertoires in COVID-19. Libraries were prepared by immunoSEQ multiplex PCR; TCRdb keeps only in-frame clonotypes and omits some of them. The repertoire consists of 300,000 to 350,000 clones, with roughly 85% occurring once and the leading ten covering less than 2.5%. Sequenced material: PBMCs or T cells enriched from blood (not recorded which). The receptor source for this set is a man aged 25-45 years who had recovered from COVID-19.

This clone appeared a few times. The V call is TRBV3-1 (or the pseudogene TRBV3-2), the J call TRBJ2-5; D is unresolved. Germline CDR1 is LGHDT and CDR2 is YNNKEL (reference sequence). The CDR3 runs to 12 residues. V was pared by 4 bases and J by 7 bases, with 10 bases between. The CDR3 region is CASSRESVTQYF. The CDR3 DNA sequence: TGTGCCAGCAGCCGAGAGAGCGTGACCCAGTACTTC.

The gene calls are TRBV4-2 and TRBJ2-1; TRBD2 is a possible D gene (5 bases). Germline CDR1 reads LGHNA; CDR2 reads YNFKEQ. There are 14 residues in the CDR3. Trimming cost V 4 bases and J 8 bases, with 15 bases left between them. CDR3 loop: CASSREQWEYEQFF. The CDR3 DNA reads TGTGCCAGCAGCCGAGAGCAGTGGGAGTATGAGCAGTTCTTC.

CDR3 DNA: TGTGCCAGCAGTTTATACCCCATGTCTGGGTATGGGCAGATGAATAATGAAAAACTGTTTTTT. It encodes CASSLYPMSGYGQMNNEKLFF. The chain links TRBV27 to TRBJ1-4; D not resolved. The germline V gene has CDR1 MNHEY and CDR2 SMNVEV (reference sequence). CDR3 length: 21 amino acids. Trimming pared 1 base from V and 4 bases from J, leaving 28 bases between.

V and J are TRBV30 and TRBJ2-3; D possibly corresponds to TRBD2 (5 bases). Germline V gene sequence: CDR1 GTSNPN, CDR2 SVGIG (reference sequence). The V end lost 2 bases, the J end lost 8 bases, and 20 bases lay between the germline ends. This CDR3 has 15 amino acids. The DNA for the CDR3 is TGTGCCTGGAGTCCATTCCCGGGGTATAGCGCTACGCAGTATTTT. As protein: CAWSPFPGYSATQYF.

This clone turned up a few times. In nucleotides, the CDR3 is TGTGCCAGCAGCTTTGGGCTGACAGGCACTAACTATGGCTACACCTTC. Its protein product is CASSFGLTGTNYGYTF. V is TRBV5-6 and J is TRBJ1-2; D might be TRBD1 (6 bases). The CDR3 consists of 16 residues. The germline gives CDR1 SGHDT, CDR2 YYEEEE. Between the trimmed V and J ends, which lost 2 bases and 0 bases, there was a span of 14 bases.

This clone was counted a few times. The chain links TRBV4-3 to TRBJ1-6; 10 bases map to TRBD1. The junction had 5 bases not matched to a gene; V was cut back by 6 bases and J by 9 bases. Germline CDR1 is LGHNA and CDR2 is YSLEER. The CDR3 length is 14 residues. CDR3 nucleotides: TGCGCCAGCAGGGCCGGGACAGGGGCTTCACCCCTCCACTTT. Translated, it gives CASRAGTGASPLHF.

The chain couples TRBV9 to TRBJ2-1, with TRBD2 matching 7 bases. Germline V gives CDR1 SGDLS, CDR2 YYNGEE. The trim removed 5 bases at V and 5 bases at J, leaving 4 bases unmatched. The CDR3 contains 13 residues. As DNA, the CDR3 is TGTGCCAGCAGTGGCGGACTAGACAATGAGCAGTTCTTC. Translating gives CASSGGLDNEQFF.

The CDR3 loop is CASSTNWERGYGYTF. CDR3 sequence (DNA): TGTGCCAGCAGCACCAATTGGGAACGGGGCTATGGCTACACCTTC. The V call is TRBV7-6, the J call TRBJ1-2; D unclear. Germline V gene lookup returns CDR1 SGHVS and CDR2 FNYEAQ. V lost 5 bases, J lost 4 bases, and 17 bases lay in between. The CDR3 extends over 15 amino acids.

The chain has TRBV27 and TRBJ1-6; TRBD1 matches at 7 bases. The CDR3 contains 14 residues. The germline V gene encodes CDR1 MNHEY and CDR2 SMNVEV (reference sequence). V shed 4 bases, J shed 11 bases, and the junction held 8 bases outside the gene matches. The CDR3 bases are TGTGCCAGCAGTTATACAGGGGAGTTTGCACCCCTCCACTTT. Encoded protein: CASSYTGEFAPLHF.

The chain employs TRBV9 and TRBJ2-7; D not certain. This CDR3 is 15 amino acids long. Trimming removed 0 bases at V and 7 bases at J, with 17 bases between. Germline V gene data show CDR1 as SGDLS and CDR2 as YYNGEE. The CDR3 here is CASSVEPNHKREQYF. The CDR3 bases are TGTGCCAGCAGCGTAGAACCCAACCACAAGAGGGAGCAGTACTTC.

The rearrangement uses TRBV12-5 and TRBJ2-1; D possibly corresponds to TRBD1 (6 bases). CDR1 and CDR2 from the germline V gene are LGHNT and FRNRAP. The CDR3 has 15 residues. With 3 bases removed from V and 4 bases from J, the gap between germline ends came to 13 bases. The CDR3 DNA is TGTGCTAGTGGTTTTCCCGGGACACCTTACAATGAGCAGTTCTTC. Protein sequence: CASGFPGTPYNEQFF.

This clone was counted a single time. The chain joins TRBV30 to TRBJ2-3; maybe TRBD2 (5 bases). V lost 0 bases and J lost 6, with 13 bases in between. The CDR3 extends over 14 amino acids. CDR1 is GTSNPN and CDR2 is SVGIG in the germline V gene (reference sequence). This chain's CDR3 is CAWSVRRIADTQYF. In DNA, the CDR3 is TGTGCCTGGAGTGTCAGGCGGATAGCGGATACGCAGTATTTT.

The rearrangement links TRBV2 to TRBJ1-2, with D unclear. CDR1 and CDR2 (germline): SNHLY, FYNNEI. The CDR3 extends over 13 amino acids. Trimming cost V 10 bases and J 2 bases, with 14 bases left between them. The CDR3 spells CATTNERNYGYTF. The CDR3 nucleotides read TGTGCCACCACAAACGAACGAAACTATGGCTACACCTTC.

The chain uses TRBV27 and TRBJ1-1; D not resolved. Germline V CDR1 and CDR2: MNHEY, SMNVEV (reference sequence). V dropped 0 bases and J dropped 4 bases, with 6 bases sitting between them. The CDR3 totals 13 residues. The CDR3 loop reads CASSLSLSTEAFF. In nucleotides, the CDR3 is TGTGCCAGCAGTTTATCCCTGAGCACTGAAGCTTTCTTT.

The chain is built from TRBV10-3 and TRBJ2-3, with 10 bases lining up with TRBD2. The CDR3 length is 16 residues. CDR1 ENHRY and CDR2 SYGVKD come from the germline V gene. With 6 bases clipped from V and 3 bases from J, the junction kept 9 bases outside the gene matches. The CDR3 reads CAIRLDVSGGTDTQYF. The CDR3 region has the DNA TGTGCCATCAGGCTGGATGTTAGCGGGGGGACAGATACGCAGTATTTT.

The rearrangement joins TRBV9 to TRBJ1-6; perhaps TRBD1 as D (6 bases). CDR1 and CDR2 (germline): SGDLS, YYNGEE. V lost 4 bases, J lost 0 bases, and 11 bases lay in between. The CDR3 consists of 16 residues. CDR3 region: CASSPGQSSYNSPLHF. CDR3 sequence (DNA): TGTGCCAGCAGCCCAGGACAGAGCTCCTATAATTCACCCCTCCACTTT.

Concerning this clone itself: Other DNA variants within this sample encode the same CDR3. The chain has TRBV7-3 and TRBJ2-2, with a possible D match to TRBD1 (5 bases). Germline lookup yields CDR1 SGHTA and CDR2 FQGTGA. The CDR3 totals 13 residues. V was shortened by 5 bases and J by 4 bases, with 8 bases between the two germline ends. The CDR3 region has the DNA TGTGCCAGCAGCCCCCAGGGCACCGGGGAGCTGTTTTTT. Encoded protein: CASSPQGTGELFF. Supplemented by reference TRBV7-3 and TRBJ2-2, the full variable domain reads GAGVSQTPSNKVTEKGKYVELRCDPISGHTALYWYRQSLGQGPEFLIYFQGTGAADDSGLPNDRFFAVRPEGSVSTLKIQRTERGDSAVYLCASSPQGTGELFFGEGSRLTVL.

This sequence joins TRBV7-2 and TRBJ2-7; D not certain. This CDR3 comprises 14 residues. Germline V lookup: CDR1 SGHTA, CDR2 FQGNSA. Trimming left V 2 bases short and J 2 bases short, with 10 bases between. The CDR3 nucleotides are TGTGCCAGCAGCTTACGGCGGTCCGCCTACGAGCAGTACTTC. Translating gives CASSLRRSAYEQYF.

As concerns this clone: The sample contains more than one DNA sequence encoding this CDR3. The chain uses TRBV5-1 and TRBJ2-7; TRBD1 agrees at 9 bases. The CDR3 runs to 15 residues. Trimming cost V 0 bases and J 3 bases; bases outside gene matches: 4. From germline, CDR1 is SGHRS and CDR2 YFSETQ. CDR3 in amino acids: CASSLAGQGIYEQYF. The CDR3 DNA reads TGCGCCAGCAGCTTGGCGGGACAGGGTATCTACGAGCAGTACTTC.

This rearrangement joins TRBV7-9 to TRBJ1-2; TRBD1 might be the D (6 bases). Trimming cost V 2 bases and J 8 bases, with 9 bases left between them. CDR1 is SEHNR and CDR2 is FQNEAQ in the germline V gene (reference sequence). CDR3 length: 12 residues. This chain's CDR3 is CASSLTGSGYTF. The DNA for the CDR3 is TGTGCCAGCAGCTTAACAGGGTCCGGCTACACCTTC.

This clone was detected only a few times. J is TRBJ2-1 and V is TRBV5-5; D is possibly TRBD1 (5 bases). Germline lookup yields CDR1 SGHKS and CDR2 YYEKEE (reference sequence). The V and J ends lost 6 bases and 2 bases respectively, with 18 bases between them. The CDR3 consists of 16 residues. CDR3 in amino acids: CASTVSWGRAYNEQFF. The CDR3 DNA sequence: TGTGCCAGCACCGTCAGCTGGGGCCGGGCCTACAATGAGCAGTTCTTC.